This T cell receptor (beta chain) derives from a study of beta chain features in type 1 diabetes. Findings and caveats of the study: TCRB CDR3s were moderately but significantly shorter in Type 1 diabetes patients in all four CD4+ subsets. The study found fewer insertions and more deletions at VDJ junctions in type 1 diabetes patients.

The CDR3 length is 14 residues. Looked up from germline, CDR1 is LGHNT and CDR2 is FRNRAP. V lost 1 base to trimming and J lost 9 bases, with 13 bases between them. Sorted populations were all over 98% pure. The investigators reverse transcribed all of the isolated RNA, so they sequenced expressed TCRB transcripts. Assay: immunoSEQ multiplex PCR; the TCRdb copy retains only in-frame clones and omits some. The sample carries fewer than 110,000 clones, 28% recorded once. This clone was counted a few times. The antigen remains unidentified. The receptor was derived from a woman aged 18-29 years with type 1 diabetes. The source material was central memory CD4+ T cells from blood. V usage is TRBV12-5 and J usage is TRBJ2-1, with D unresolved. The CDR3 coding sequence is TGTGCTAGTGGTTTGGCCTCCCTAGTTAGTGAGCAGTTCTTC. Translation: CASGLASLVSEQFF.